The present T cell receptor (beta chain) was sequenced within a study of T cells in Graves' hyperthyroidism and ophthalmopathy. Findings and caveats of the study: Most thyroid clonotypes with frequency above 0.001 were detected in blood.

This clonotype occurred a few times. What it binds is unknown. The TCR beta CDR3 regions underwent amplification using RNA transcripts as the source. Primed by the HTBI set, a first-round RT-PCR was run on the TCR CDR3. Each CDR3 protein gets one entry after TCRdb re-called the multiplex PCR reads with MiXCR. The sample yields approximately 590,000 distinct CDR3 sequences, about half seen once. Trimming removed 3 bases at V and 7 bases at J, with 12 bases between. Per germline, CDR1 SEHNR and CDR2 FQNEAQ (reference sequence). The CDR3 length is 14 residues. Hyperthyroidism of Graves' type that showed no ophthalmopathy progression within 18 months was stable. Patients were excluded for uncontrolled infection, other autoimmune disease, pregnancy or lactation.

Sequencing was carried out using peripheral blood or thyroid tissue (not recorded which). The receptor was derived from a woman younger than 30 with Graves' hyperthyroidism. The chain recombines TRBV7-9 with TRBJ1-4; tentative D call: TRBD1 (5 bases). The CDR3: CASSFRVGGEKLFF. In DNA form, the CDR3 reads TGTGCCAGCAGCTTCAGGGTTGGGGGTGAAAAACTGTTTTTT.